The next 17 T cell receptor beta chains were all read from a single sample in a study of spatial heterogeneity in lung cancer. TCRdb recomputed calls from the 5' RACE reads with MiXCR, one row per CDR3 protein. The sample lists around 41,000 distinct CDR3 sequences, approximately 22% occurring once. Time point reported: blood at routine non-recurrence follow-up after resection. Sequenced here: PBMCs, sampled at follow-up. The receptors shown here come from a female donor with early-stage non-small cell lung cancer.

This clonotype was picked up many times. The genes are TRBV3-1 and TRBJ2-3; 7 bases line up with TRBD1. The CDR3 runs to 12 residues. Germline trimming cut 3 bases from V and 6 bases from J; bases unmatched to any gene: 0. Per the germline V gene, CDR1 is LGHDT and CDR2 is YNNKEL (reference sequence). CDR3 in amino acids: CASSQTGDTQYF. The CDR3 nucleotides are TGTGCCAGCAGCCAGACAGGGGATACGCAGTATTTT.

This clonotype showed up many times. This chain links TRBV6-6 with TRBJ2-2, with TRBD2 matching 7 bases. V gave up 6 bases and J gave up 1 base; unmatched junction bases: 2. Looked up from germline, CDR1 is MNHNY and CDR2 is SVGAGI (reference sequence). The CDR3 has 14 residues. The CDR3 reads CASRSGVNTGELFF. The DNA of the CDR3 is TGTGCCAGCAGGAGCGGGGTGAACACCGGGGAGCTGTTTTTT.

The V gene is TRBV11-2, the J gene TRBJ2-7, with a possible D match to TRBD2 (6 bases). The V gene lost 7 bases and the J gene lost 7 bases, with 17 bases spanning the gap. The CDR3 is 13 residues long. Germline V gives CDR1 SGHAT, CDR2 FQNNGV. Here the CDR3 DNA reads TGTGCCAGCAACCCACACCCGGCGGGGGAGCAGTACTTC. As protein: CASNPHPAGEQYF.

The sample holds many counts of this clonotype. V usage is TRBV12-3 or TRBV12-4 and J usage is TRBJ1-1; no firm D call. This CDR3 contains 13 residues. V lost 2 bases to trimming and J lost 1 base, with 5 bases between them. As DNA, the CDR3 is TGTGCCAGCAGTTTAAAGAGGAACACTGAAGCTTTCTTT. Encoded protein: CASSLKRNTEAFF.

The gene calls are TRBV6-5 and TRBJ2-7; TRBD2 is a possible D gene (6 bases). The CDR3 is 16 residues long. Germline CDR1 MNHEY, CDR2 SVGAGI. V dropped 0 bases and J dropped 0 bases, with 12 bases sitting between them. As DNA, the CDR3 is TGTGCCAGCAGTTACTCATCGGTGGGGGGCTCCTACGAGCAGTACGTC. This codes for CASSYSSVGGSYEQYV.

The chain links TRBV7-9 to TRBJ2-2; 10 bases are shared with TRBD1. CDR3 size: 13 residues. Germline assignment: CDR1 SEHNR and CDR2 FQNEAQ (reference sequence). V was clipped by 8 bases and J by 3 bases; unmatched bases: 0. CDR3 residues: CASGTGDTGELFF. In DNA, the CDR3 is TGTGCCAGCGGGACAGGGGACACCGGGGAGCTGTTTTTT.

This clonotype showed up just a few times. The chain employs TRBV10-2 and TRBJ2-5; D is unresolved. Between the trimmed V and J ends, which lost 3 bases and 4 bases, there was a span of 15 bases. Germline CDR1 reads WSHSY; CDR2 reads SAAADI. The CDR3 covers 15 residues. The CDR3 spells CASSDSWARRETQYF. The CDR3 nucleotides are TGCGCCAGCAGTGATTCTTGGGCTAGGAGAGAGACCCAGTACTTC.

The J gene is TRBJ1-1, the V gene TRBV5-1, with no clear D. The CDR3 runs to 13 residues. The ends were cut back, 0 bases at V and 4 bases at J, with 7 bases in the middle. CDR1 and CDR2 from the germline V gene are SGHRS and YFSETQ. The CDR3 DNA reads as TGCGCCAGCAGCTTGGATGGGAGCACTGAAGCTTTCTTT. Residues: CASSLDGSTEAFF.

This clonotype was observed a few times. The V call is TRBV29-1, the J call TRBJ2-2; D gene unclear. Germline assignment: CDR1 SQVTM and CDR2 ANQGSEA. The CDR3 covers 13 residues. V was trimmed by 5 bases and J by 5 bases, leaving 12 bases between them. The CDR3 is CSVPFRTTGELFF. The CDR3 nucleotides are TGCAGCGTTCCATTTAGGACGACCGGGGAGCTGTTTTTT.

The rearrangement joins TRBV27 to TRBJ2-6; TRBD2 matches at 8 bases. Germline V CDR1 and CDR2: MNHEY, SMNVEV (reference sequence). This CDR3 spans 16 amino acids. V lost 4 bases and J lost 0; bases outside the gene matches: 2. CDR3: CASSSGGGSGANVLTF. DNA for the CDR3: TGTGCCAGCAGTTCCGGGGGGGGCTCTGGGGCCAACGTCCTGACTTTC.

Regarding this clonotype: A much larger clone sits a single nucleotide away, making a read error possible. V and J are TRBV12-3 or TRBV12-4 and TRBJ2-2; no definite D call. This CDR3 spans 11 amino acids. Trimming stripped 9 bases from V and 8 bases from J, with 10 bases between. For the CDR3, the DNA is TGTGCCAGGAGACTCGCAGGGGAGCTGTTTTTT. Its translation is CARRLAGELFF.

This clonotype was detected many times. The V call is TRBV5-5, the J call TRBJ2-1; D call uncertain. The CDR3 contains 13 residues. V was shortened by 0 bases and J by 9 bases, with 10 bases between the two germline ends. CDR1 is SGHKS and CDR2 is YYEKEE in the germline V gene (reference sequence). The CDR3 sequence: CASSLEGPAEQFF. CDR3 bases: TGTGCCAGCAGCTTGGAGGGTCCAGCTGAGCAGTTCTTC. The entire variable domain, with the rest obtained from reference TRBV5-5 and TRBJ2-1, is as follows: DAGVTQSPTHLIKTRGQQVTLRCSPISGHKSVSWYQQVLGQGPQFIFQYYEKEERGRGNFPDRFSARQFPNYSSELNVNALLLGDSALYLCASSLEGPAEQFFGPGTRLTVL.

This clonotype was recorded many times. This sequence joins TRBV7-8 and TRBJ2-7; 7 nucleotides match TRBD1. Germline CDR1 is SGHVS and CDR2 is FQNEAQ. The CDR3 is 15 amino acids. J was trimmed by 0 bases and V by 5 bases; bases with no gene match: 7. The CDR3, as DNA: TGTGCCAGCAGCCCCCCGGACAGGAACTCCTACGAGCAGTACTTC. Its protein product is CASSPPDRNSYEQYF. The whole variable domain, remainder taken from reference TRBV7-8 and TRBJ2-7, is GAGVSQSPRYKVAKRGQDVALRCDPISGHVSLFWYQQALGQGPEFLTYFQNEAQLDKSGLPSDRFFAERPEGSVSTLKIQRTQQEDSAVYLCASSPPDRNSYEQYFGPGTRLTVT.

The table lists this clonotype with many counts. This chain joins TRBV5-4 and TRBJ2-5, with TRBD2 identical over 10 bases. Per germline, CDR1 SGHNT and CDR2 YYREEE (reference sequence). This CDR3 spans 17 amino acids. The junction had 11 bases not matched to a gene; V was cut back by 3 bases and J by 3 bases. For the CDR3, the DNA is TGTGCCAGCAGCTCCCCAACTAGCGGGGACTTAAAAGAGACCCAGTACTTC. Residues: CASSSPTSGDLKETQYF.

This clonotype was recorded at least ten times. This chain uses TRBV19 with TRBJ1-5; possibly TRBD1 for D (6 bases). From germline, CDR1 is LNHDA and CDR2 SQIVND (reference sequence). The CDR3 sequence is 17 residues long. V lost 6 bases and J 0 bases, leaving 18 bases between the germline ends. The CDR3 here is CASSWGHVALSNQPQHF. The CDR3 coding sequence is TGTGCCAGTAGCTGGGGACATGTAGCACTTAGCAATCAGCCCCAGCATTTT.

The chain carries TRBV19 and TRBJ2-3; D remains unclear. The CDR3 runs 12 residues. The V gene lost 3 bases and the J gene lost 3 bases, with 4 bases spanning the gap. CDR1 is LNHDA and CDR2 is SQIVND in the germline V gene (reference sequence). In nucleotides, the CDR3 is TGTGCCAGTAGTATGGATACAGATACGCAGTATTTT. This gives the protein CASSMDTDTQYF.

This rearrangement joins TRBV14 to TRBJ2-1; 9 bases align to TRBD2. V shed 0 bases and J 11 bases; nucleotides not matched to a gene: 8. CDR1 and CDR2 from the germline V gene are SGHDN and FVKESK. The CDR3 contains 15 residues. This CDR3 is CASSQESSGGLQQFF. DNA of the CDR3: TGTGCCAGCAGCCAAGAGTCCAGCGGGGGGCTTCAGCAGTTCTTC.